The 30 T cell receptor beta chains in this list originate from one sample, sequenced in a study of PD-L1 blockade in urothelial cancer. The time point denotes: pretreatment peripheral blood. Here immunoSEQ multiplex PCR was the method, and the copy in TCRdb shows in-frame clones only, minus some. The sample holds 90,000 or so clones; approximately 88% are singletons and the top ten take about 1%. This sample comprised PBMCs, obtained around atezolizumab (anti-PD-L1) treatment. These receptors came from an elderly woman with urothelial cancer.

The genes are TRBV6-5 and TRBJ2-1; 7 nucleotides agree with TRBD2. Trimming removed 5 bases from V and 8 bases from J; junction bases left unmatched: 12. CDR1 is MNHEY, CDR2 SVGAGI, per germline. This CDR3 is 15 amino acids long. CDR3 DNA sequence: TGTGCCAGCAGTCGCGTAGCGGGTATAGGGCATGAGCAGTTCTTC. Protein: CASSRVAGIGHEQFF.

CDR3 amino acids: CASSEQGAGGYTF. The CDR3 bases are TGTGCCAGCAGTGAACAGGGGGCGGGTGGCTACACCTTC. The chain links TRBV6-1 to TRBJ1-2; TRBD1 aligns across 8 bases. V lost 2 bases to trimming and J lost 7 bases; unmatched junction nucleotides: 3. CDR3 length: 13 amino acids. Germline V lookup: CDR1 MNHNS, CDR2 SASEGT.

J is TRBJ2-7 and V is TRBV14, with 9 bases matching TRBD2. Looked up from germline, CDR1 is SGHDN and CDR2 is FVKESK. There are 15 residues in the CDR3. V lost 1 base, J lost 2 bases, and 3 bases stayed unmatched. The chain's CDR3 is CASSQGLADTYEQYF. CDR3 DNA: TGTGCCAGCAGCCAAGGACTAGCGGACACCTACGAGCAGTACTTC.

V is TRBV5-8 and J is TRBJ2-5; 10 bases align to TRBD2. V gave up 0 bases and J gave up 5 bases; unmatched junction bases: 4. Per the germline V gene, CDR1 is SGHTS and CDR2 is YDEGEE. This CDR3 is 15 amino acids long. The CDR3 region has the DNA TGTGCCAGCAGCTTGGAGGGACTAGCGCGGGAGACCCAGTACTTC. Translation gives CASSLEGLARETQYF.

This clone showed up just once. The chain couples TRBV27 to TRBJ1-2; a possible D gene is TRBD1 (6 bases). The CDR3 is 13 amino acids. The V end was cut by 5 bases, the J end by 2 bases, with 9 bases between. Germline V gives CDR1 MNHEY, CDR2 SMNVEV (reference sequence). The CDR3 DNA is TGTGCCAGCAGTCCACAGGGAAACTATGGCTACACCTTC. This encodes CASSPQGNYGYTF.

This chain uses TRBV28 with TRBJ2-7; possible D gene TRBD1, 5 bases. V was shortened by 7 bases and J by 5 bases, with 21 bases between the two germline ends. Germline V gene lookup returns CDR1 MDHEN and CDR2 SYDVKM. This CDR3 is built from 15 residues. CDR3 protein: CASTNRLGQGNEQYF. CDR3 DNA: TGTGCCAGCACCAACCGTCTTGGGCAGGGCAACGAGCAGTACTTC.

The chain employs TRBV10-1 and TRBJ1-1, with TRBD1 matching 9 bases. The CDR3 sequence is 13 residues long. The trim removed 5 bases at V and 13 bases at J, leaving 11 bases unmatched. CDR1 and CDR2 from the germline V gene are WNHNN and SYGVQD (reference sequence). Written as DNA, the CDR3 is TGCGCCAGCAGTTCACAGGGGGCTGGGGAAATTTTCTTT. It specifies CASSSQGAGEIFF.

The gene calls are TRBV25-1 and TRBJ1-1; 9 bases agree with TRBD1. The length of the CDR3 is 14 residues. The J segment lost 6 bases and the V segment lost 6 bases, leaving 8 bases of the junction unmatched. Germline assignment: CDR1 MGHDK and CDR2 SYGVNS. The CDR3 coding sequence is TGTGCCAGCAGGGGTGGGACAGGGTTCGCTGAAGCTTTCTTT. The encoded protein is CASRGGTGFAEAFF.

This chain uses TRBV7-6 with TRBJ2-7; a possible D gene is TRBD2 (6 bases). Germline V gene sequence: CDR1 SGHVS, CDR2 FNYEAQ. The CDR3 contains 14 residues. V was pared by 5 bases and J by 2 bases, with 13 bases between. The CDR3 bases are TGTGCCAGCAGCCGGGGGACGGGGCCCTACGAGCAGTACTTC. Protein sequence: CASSRGTGPYEQYF.

CDR3 region: CASSLATSGRRDTQYF. The CDR3 DNA follows: TGTGCCAGCAGCTTAGCCACTAGCGGGAGACGAGATACGCAGTATTTT. The V and J genes are TRBV7-6 and TRBJ2-3, with 11 positions matching TRBD2. V was clipped by 0 bases and J by 5 bases; unmatched bases: 4. The CDR3 is made up of 16 amino acids. Germline-derived CDR1 and CDR2 are SGHVS and FNYEAQ.

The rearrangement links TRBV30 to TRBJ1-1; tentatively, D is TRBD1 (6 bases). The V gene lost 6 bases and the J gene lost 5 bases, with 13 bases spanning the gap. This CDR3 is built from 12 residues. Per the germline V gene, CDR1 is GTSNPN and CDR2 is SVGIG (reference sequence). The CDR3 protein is CACSRGGTEAFF. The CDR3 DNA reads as TGTGCCTGTTCCAGGGGTGGAACTGAAGCTTTCTTT. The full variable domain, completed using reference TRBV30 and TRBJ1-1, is SQTIHQWPATLVQPVGSPLSLECTVEGTSNPNLYWYRQAAGRGLQLLFYSVGIGQISSEVPQNLSASRPQDRQFILSSKKLLLSDSGFYLCACSRGGTEAFFGQGTRLTVV.

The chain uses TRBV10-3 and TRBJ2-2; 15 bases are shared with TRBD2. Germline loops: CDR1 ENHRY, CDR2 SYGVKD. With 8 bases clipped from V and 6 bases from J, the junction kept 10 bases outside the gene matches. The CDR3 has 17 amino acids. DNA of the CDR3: TGTGCCATCGGCCCGGGACTAGCGGGAGGATCGGCCGGGGAGCTGTTTTTT. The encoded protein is CAIGPGLAGGSAGELFF.

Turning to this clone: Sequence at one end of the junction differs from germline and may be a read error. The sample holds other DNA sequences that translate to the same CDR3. Written as DNA, the CDR3 is TGTGCCAGCAGCGTGGGACAGGGGTTTAACTATGGTTACACCTTC. Amino acids: CASSVGQGFNYGYTF. This chain connects TRBV9 to TRBJ1-2; 10 bases align to TRBD1. This CDR3 contains 15 residues. Germline lookup yields CDR1 SGDLS and CDR2 YYNGEE.

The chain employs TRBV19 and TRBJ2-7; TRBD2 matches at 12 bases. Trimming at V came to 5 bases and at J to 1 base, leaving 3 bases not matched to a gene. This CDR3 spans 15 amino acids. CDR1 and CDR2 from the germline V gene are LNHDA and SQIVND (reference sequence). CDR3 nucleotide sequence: TGTGCCAGTAGTTTACTAGCGGGAGGATCCTACGAGCAGTACTTC. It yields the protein CASSLLAGGSYEQYF.

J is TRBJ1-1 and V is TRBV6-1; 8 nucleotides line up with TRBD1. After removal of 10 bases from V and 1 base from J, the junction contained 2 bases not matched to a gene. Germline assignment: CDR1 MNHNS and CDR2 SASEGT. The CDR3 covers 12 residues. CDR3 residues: CATDRGNTEAFF. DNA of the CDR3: TGTGCCACCGACAGGGGGAACACTGAAGCTTTCTTT.

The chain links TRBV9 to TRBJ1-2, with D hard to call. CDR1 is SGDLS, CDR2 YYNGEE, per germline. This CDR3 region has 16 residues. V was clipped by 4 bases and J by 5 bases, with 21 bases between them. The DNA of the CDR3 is TGTGCCAGCAGCCCTCCGTCGACACGGATAGGTTATGGCTACACCTTC. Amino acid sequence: CASSPPSTRIGYGYTF.

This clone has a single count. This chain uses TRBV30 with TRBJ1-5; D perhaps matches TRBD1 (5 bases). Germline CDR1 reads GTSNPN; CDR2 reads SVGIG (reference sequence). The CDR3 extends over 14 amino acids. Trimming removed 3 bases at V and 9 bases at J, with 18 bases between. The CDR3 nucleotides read TGTGCCTGGAGCTTAACAGGAGCCCGGTGGCCCCAGCATTTT. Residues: CAWSLTGARWPQHF.

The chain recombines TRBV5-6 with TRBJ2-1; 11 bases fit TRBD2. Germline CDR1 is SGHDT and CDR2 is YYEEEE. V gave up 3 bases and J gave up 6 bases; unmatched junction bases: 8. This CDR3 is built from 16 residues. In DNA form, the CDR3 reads TGTGCCAGCAGCTGGGCTGGACTAGCGGGCGTCAATGAGCAGTTCTTC. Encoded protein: CASSWAGLAGVNEQFF.

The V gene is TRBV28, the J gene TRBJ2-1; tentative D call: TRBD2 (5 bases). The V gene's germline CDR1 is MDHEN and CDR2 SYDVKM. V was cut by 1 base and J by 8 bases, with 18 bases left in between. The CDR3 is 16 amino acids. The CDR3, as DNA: TGTGCCAGCAGTTTATTTGTCCTAGCTGGGTACGATGAGCAGTTCTTC. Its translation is CASSLFVLAGYDEQFF. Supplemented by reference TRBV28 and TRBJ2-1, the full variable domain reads DVKVTQSSRYLVKRTGEKVFLECVQDMDHENMFWYRQDPGLGLRLIYFSYDVKMKEKGDIPEGYSVSREKKERFSLILESASTNQTSMYLCASSLFVLAGYDEQFFGPGTRLTVL.

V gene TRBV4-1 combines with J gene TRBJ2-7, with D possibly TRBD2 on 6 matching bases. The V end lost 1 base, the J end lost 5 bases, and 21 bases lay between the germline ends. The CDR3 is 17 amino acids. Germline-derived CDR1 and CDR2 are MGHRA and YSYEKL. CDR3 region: CASSQGALAKGDHEQYF. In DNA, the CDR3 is TGCGCCAGCAGCCAAGGTGCACTAGCAAAAGGGGACCACGAGCAGTACTTC.

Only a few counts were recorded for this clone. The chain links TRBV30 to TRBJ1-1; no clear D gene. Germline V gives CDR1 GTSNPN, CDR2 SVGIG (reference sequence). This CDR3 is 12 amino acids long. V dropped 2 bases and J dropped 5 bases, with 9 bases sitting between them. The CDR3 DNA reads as TGTGCCTGGAGTCCGGGTGGGACTGAAGCTTTCTTT. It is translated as CAWSPGGTEAFF.

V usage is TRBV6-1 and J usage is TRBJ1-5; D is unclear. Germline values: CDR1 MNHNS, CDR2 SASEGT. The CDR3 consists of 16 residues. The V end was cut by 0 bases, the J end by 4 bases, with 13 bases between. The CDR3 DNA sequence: TGTGCCAGCAGTGAAGCTTGGAGGGAGGCTAATCAGCCCCAGCATTTT. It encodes CASSEAWREANQPQHF.

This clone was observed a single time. The CDR3 spells CASSSNLGNTIYF. CDR3 DNA sequence: TGCGCCAGCAGCTCAAACTTAGGAAACACCATATATTTT. V usage is TRBV5-1 and J usage is TRBJ1-3; D remains unclear. This CDR3 is 13 amino acids long. With 3 bases removed from V and 4 bases from J, the gap between germline ends came to 8 bases. The germline V gene has CDR1 SGHRS and CDR2 YFSETQ.

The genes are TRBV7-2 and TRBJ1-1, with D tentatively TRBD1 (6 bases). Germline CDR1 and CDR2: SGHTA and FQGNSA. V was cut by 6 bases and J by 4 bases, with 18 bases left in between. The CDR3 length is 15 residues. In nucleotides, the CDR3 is TGTGCCAGCAGGTATCAAGGGACAAGGGGCACTGAAGCTTTCTTT. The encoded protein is CASRYQGTRGTEAFF.

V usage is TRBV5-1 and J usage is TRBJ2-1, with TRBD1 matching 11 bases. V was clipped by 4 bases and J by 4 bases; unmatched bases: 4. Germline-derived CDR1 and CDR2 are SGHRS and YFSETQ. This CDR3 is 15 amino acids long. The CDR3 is CASSTGTGGYNEQFF. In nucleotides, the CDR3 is TGCGCCAGCAGCACCGGGACAGGGGGATACAATGAGCAGTTCTTC.

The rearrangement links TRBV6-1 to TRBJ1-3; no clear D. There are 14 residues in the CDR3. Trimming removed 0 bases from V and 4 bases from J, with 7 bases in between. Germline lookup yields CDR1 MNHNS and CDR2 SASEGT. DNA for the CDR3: TGTGCCAGCAGTGAAGCAACGCGCGGAAACACCATATATTTT. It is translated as CASSEATRGNTIYF.

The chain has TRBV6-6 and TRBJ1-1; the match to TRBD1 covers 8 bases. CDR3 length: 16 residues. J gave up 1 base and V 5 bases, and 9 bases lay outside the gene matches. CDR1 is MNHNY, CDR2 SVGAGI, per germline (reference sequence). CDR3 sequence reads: CASSPSDRAGNTEAFF. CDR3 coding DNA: TGTGCCAGCAGTCCGTCGGACAGGGCTGGGAACACTGAAGCTTTCTTT.

The CDR3 loop reads CASSQSGQGNQPQHF. CDR3 nucleotide sequence: TGTGCCAGTAGCCAATCCGGACAGGGGAATCAGCCCCAGCATTTT. The chain joins TRBV19 to TRBJ1-5; TRBD1 matches 9 bases. Germline V lookup: CDR1 LNHDA, CDR2 SQIVND (reference sequence). V lost 6 bases, J lost 4 bases, and 7 bases stayed unmatched. This CDR3 spans 15 amino acids.

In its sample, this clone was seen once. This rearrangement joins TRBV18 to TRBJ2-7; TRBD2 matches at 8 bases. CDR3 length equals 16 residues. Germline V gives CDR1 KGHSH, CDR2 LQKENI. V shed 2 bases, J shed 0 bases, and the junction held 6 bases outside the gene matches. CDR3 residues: CASSPSSGGSSYEQYF. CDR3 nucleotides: TGTGCCAGCTCACCATCGAGCGGGGGATCCTCCTACGAGCAGTACTTC. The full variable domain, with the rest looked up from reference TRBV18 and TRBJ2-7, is NAGVMQNPRHLVRRRGQEARLRCSPMKGHSHVYWYRQLPEEGLKFMVYLQKENIIDESGMPKERFSAEFPKEGPSILRIQQVVRGDSAAYFCASSPSSGGSSYEQYFGPGTRLTVT.

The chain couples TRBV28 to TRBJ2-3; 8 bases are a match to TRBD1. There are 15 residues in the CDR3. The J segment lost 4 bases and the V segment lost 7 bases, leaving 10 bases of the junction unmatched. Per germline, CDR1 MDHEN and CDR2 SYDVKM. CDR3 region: CASTGGQGAADTQYF. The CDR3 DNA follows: TGTGCCAGCACTGGTGGGCAGGGGGCTGCAGATACGCAGTATTTT.